This TCR beta chain was sequenced for a study of T-cell memory formation after mild COVID-19. Study at large: Among the donors, TCR clusters were largely specific to each donor. Study-wide points: Most CD4+ clones that shrank were in CM and EM, while CD8+ ones turned up in EMRA. Clones shrinking from day 15 to 85 showed even CD4/CD8 mixes; later expanders tilted CD4+. Day 37-peaking second-wave clones had unconfirmed SARS-CoV-2 specificity.

A single record per CDR3 protein comes from TCRdb applying MiXCR to the 5' RACE reads. The sample contains almost 550,000 distinct CDR3 sequences, approximately 20% of which appear only once. For this clonotype: The antigen is unknown.

The TCR originated in an adult woman who had mild COVID-19 (a few samples of this study predate the infection). Cell type and time point are not known. Sequencing was done on a sample of PBMCs or a T cell subset sorted from them (not recorded which).

The CDR3 reads CASSDYRSCTF. As DNA, the CDR3 is TGTGCCAGCAGTGATTACAGGAGCTGCACCTTC. The chain recombines TRBV6-5 with TRBJ1-2, with D perhaps matching TRBD1 (5 bases). Germline V lookup: CDR1 MNHEY, CDR2 SVGAGI. Trimming removed 5 bases at V and 13 bases at J, with 14 bases between. The CDR3 length is 11 residues.